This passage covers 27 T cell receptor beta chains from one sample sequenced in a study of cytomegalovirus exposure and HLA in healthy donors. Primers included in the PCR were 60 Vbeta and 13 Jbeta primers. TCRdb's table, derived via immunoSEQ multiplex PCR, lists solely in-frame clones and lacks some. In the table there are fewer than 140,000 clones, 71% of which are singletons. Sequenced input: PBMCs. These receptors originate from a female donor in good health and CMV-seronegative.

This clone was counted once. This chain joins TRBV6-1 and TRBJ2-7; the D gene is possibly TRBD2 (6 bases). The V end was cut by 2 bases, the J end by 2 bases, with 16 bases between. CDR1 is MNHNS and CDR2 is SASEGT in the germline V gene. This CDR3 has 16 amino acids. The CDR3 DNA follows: TGTGCCAGCAGTGAATCTTCCGCGGGAAGGGCCTACGAGCAGTACTTC. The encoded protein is CASSESSAGRAYEQYF.

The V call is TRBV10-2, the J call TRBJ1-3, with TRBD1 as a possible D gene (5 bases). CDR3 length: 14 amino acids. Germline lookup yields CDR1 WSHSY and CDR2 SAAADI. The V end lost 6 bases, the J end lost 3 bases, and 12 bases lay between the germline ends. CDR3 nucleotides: TGCGCCAGCAGCGCAGGGTTTGGTGGAAACACCATATATTTT. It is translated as CASSAGFGGNTIYF.

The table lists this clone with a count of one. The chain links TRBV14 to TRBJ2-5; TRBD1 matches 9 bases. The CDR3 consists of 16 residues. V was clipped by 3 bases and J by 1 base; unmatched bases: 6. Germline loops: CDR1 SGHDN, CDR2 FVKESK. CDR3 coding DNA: TGTGCCAGCAGCCAGAACAGGGGGCGAAGCCAAGAGACCCAGTACTTC. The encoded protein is CASSQNRGRSQETQYF. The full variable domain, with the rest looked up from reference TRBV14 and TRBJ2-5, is EAGVTQFPSHSVIEKGQTVTLRCDPISGHDNLYWYRRVMGKEIKFLLHFVKESKQDESGMPNNRFLAERTGGTYSTLKVQPAELEDSGVYFCASSQNRGRSQETQYFGPGTRLLVL.

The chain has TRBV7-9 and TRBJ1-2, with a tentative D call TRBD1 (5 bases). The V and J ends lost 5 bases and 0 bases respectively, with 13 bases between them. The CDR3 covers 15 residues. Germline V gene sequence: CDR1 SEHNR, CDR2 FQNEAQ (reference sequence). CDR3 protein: CASSVQGTSNYGYTF. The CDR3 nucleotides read TGTGCCAGCAGCGTCCAGGGTACCTCTAACTATGGCTACACCTTC.

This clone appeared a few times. The CDR3 sequence is CASSWGQRYEQYF. In DNA form, the CDR3 reads TGTGCCAGCAGTTGGGGGCAGCGCTACGAGCAGTACTTC. The chain recombines TRBV27 with TRBJ2-7, with TRBD1 as a possible D gene (6 bases). The CDR3 spans 13 residues. The ends were cut back, 4 bases at V and 3 bases at J, with 10 bases in the middle. CDR1 and CDR2 (germline): MNHEY, SMNVEV (reference sequence).

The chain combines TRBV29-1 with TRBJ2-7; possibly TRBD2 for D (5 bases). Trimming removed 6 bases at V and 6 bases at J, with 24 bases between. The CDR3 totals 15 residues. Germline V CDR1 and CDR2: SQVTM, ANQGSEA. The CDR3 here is CSVAGEVGLSGEQYF. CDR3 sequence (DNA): TGCAGCGTCGCGGGCGAGGTAGGGCTTTCAGGCGAGCAGTACTTC.

This CDR3 reads CASKDRGGGNTIYF. CDR3 nucleotides: TGTGCCAGTAAAGACAGGGGAGGTGGAAACACCATATATTTT. The J gene is TRBJ1-3, the V gene TRBV6-1; TRBD1 matches at 8 bases. The CDR3 consists of 14 residues. The germline V gene has CDR1 MNHNS and CDR2 SASEGT. V gave up 9 bases and J gave up 3 bases; unmatched junction bases: 7.

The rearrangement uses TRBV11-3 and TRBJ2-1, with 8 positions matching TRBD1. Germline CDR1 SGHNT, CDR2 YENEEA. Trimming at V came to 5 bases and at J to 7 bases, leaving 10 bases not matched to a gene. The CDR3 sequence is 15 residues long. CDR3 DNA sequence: TGTGCCAGCAGCACCCGGACAGGGTCGCGTAATGAGCAGTTCTTC. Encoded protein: CASSTRTGSRNEQFF.

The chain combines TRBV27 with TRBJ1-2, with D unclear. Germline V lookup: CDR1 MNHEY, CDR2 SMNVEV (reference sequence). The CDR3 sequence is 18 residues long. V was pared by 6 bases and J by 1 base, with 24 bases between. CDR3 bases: TGTGCCAGCAGCCCTACTGCGGGCCAAGCAGGAGTTAACTATGGCTACACCTTC. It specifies CASSPTAGQAGVNYGYTF.

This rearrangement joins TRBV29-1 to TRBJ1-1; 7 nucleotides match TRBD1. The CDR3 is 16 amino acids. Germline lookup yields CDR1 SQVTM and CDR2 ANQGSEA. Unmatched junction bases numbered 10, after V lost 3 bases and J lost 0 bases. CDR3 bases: TGCAGCGTTGATTGGGGGGACAGAACCATGAACACTGAAGCTTTCTTT. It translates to CSVDWGDRTMNTEAFF. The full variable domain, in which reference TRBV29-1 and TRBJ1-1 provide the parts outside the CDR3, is SAVISQKPSRDICQRGTSLTIQCQVDSQVTMMFWYRQQPGQSLTLIATANQGSEATYESGFVIDKFPISRPNLTFSTLTVSNMSPEDSSIYLCSVDWGDRTMNTEAFFGQGTRLTVV.

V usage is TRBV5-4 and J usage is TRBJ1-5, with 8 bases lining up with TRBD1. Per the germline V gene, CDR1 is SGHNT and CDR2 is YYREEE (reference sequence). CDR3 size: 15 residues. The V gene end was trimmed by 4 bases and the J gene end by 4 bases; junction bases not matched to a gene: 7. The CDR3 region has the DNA TGTGCCAGCAGCGCGGACAGGGAGGGAAATCAGCCCCAGCATTTT. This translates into CASSADREGNQPQHF.

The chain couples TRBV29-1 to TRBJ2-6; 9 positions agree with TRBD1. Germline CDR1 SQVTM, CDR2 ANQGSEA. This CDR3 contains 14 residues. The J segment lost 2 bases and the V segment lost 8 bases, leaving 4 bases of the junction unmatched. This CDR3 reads CSFTGGAGANVLTF. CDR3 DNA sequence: TGCAGCTTTACAGGGGGCGCTGGGGCCAACGTCCTGACTTTC.

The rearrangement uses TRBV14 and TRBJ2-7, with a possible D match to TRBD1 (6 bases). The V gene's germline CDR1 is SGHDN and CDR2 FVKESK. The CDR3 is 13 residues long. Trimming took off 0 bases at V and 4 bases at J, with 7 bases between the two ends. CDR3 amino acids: CASSQDRGYEQYF. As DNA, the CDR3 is TGTGCCAGCAGCCAAGACAGGGGTTACGAGCAGTACTTC.

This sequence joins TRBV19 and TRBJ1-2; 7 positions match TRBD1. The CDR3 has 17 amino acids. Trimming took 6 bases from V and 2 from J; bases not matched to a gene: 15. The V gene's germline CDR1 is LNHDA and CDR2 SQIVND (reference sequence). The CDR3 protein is CASSRHSVTGTNYGYTF. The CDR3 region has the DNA TGTGCCAGTAGCCGACATTCCGTGACAGGGACAAACTATGGCTACACCTTC.

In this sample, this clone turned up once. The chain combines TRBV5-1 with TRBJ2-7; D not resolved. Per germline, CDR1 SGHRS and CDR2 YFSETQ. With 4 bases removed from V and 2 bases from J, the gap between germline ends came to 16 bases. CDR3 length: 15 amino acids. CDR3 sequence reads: CASSLAIGLAYEQYF. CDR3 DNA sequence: TGCGCCAGCAGCCTGGCTATCGGTCTAGCCTACGAGCAGTACTTC. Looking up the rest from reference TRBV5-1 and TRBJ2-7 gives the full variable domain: KAGVTQTPRYLIKTRGQQVTLSCSPISGHRSVSWYQQTPGQGLQFLFEYFSETQRNKGNFPGRFSGRQFSNSRSEMNVSTLELGDSALYLCASSLAIGLAYEQYFGPGTRLTVT.

The CDR3 sequence: CASSWLGGRSNTEAFF. CDR3 DNA: TGTGCCAGCAGCTGGTTGGGGGGGCGATCCAACACTGAAGCTTTCTTT. The chain has TRBV7-9 and TRBJ1-1; TRBD1 is a possible D gene (6 bases). Germline CDR1 and CDR2: SEHNR and FQNEAQ (reference sequence). Trimming took off 4 bases at V and 2 bases at J, with 17 bases between the two ends. This CDR3 region has 16 residues.

This chain's CDR3 is CASSVTVYGYTF. CDR3 sequence (DNA): TGTGCCAGCAGCGTGACAGTCTATGGCTACACCTTC. J is TRBJ1-2 and V is TRBV7-9, with TRBD1 as a possible D gene (5 bases). V lost 5 bases to trimming and J lost 4 bases, with 8 bases between them. CDR3 size: 12 residues. Looked up from germline, CDR1 is SEHNR and CDR2 is FQNEAQ (reference sequence).

Written as DNA, the CDR3 is TGTGCCAGCAGCTTGGGGGACGGGAGGGAAAAACTGTTTTTT. Translating gives CASSLGDGREKLFF. The chain carries TRBV7-9 and TRBJ1-4, with a tentative D call TRBD1 (5 bases). CDR3 length equals 14 residues. V lost 3 bases and J lost 8, with 13 bases in between. The V gene's germline CDR1 is SEHNR and CDR2 FQNEAQ (reference sequence).

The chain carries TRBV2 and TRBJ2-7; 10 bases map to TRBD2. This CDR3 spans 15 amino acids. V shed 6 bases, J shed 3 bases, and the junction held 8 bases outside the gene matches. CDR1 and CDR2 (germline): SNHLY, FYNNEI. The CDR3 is CASRPSAGGLYEQYF. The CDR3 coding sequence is TGTGCCAGCAGGCCTTCAGCGGGAGGGCTCTACGAGCAGTACTTC.

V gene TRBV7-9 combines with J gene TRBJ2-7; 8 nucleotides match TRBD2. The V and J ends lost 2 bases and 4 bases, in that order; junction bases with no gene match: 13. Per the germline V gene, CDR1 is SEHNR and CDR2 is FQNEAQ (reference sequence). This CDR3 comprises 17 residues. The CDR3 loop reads CASSLFPSGSSSYEQYF. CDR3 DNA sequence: TGTGCCAGCAGCTTATTCCCCAGCGGGAGTAGTTCGTACGAGCAGTACTTC. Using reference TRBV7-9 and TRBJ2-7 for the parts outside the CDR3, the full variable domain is DTGVSQNPRHKITKRGQNVTFRCDPISEHNRLYWYRQTLGQGPEFLTYFQNEAQLEKSRLLSDRFSAERPKGSFSTLEIQRTEQGDSAMYLCASSLFPSGSSSYEQYFGPGTRLTVT.

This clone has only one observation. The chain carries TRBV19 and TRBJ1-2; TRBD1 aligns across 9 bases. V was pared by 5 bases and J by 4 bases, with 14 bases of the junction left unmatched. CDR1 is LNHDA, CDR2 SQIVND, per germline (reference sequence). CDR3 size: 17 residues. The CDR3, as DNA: TGTGCCAGTAGTCCTGGGACAGGGTTATTTACCGTCTATGGCTACACCTTC. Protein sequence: CASSPGTGLFTVYGYTF.

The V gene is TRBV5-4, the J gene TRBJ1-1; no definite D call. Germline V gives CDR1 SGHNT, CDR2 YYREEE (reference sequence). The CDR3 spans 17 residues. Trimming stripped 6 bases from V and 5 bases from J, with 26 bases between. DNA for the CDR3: TGTGCCAGCACCCCCCTTGCACGCGGGGAGTTAGCTACTGAAGCTTTCTTT. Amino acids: CASTPLARGELATEAFF.

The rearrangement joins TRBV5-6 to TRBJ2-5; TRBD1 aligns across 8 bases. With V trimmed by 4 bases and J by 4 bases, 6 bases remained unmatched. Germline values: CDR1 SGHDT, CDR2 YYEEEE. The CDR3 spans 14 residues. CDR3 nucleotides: TGTGCCAGCAGCCTTCGGACAGGGCTAGAGACCCAGTACTTC. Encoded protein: CASSLRTGLETQYF.

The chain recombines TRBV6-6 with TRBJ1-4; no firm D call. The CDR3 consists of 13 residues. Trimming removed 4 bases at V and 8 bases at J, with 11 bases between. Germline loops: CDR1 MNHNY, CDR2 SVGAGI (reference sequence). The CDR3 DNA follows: TGTGCCAGCAGTTTTGGCGGCCCCGAAAAACTGTTTTTT. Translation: CASSFGGPEKLFF.

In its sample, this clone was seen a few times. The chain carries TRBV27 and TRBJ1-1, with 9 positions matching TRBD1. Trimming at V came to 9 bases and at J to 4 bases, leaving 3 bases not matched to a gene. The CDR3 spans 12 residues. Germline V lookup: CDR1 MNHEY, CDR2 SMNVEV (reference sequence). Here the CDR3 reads CASQTGGTEAFF. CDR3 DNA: TGTGCCAGTCAGACAGGGGGCACTGAAGCTTTCTTT.

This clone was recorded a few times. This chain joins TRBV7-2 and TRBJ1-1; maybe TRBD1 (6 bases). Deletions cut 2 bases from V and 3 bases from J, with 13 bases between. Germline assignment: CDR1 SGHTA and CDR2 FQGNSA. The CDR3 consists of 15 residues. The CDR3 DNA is TGTGCCAGCAGCTTAAGGGCCCGACAGGACACTGAAGCTTTCTTT. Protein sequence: CASSLRARQDTEAFF.

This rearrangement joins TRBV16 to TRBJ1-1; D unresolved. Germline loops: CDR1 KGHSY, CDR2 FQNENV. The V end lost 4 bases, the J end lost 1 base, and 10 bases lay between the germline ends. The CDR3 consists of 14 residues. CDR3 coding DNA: TGTGCCAGCAGCCGCACCGGGAGGAACACTGAAGCTTTCTTT. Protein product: CASSRTGRNTEAFF.